This TCR beta chain emerged from a study of shared clonotypes between healthy human individuals. About the study: The cohort had a couple of women and a few men, ages 18 to 49. Donors had three CD4 naive, three CD4 memory, two CD8 naive and one CD8 memory plate apiece. General study points: Compared with memory subsets, naive subsets generally had larger estimated richness.

Comment on this clone: The antigen remains unidentified.

Germline CDR1 and CDR2: KGHSH and LQKENI. The CDR3 consists of 16 residues. Trimming cost V 4 bases and J 4 bases; bases outside gene matches: 4. Replicate PCRs for sorted subsets used approximately 220 ng DNA; this equaled some 30,000 T cell genomes. Clones were read by immunoSEQ multiplex PCR, and TCRdb kept only the in-frame ones, dropping some. The sample shows some 1,900,000 clones, around 96% of them seen only once. The naive CD8 population came from CD45RO-negative cells selected for CCR7, without terminally differentiated effector memory CD45RA+ cells. The origin of this receptor is a man between 18 and 29 years old in good health. The sample comprised naive CD8+ T cells sorted from blood. The chain joins TRBV18 to TRBJ2-1; 13 bases map to TRBD2. CDR3 protein: CASSRGTSGVYNEQFF. The CDR3 bases are TGTGCCAGCTCACGCGGGACTAGCGGGGTGTACAATGAGCAGTTCTTC.